This passage covers 12 T cell receptor beta chains from one sample sequenced in a study of identifying expanded T cells in peripheral blood (dated by TCRdb to the late 2010s). The library was obtained by the immunoSEQ multiplex PCR assay. The source is immuneACCESS, and TCRdb retained only in-frame sequences with V and J called. Part of the clones is not carried over; for the studies checked, unresolved V genes explain less than half of this, and the remainder is unexplained. Counted in this sample were 50,000 to 65,000 clones; roughly nine tenths of them appeared once. The top ten clonotypes cover approximately 3.8% of the sample. Sequencing was carried out using blood. These receptors all come from a person between 18 and 75 years old in good health.

The V and J genes are TRBV7-2 and TRBJ2-3; D is undetermined. Germline V gene sequence: CDR1 SGHTA, CDR2 FQGNSA. The CDR3 is 18 residues long. V was shortened by 0 bases and J by 1 base, with 17 bases between the two germline ends. This CDR3 is CASSLAYRFRIGTDTQYF. CDR3 bases: TGTGCCAGCAGCTTAGCATATAGGTTCAGAATCGGCACAGATACGCAGTATTTT.

This clone was seen once. V and J are TRBV4-1 and TRBJ2-1; D is perhaps TRBD1 (5 bases). Germline V CDR1 and CDR2: MGHRA, YSYEKL. CDR3 length: 18 residues. V lost 1 base and J 5 bases, leaving 21 bases between the germline ends. The CDR3: CASSQVFRGWGTNNEQFF. The DNA for the CDR3 is TGCGCCAGCAGCCAAGTGTTTAGGGGTTGGGGTACGAACAATGAGCAGTTCTTC.

V usage is TRBV30 and J usage is TRBJ2-3, with 7 bases matching TRBD1. V was pared by 2 bases and J by 6 bases, with 5 bases of the junction left unmatched. Germline-derived CDR1 and CDR2 are GTSNPN and SVGIG (reference sequence). The CDR3 contains 13 residues. CDR3 amino acids: CAWSSKQGDTQYF. The CDR3 nucleotides read TGTGCCTGGAGTTCGAAACAGGGGGATACGCAGTATTTT.

The V call is TRBV4-2, the J call TRBJ2-7; D gene uncertain. Germline V gene data show CDR1 as LGHNA and CDR2 as YNFKEQ. With 0 bases removed from V and 5 bases from J, the gap between germline ends came to 11 bases. The CDR3 spans 14 residues. The CDR3 is CASSQELVPDEQYF. The CDR3 DNA follows: TGTGCCAGCAGCCAAGAATTGGTGCCCGACGAGCAGTACTTC.

This clone has more than one count but fewer than ten. The genes are TRBV5-1 and TRBJ2-7; D might be TRBD1 or TRBD2, each matching 5 bases. Between the trimmed V and J ends, which lost 5 bases and 0 bases, there was a span of 12 bases. The germline V gene encodes CDR1 SGHRS and CDR2 YFSETQ. This CDR3 comprises 14 residues. CDR3 region: CASRVGTASYEQYF. CDR3 sequence (DNA): TGCGCCAGCAGGGTCGGGACGGCCTCCTACGAGCAGTACTTC.

The V and J genes are TRBV5-1 and TRBJ1-2, with TRBD1 matching 12 bases. Germline lookup yields CDR1 SGHRS and CDR2 YFSETQ. CDR3 length: 17 residues. Losses at the gene ends were 0 bases for V and 3 bases for J; bases not matched to a gene: 6. CDR3 nucleotides: TGCGCCAGCAGCTTGGTTGGGACAGGGGGCGTTGACTATGGCTACACCTTC. Its translation is CASSLVGTGGVDYGYTF.

The V call is TRBV4-3, the J call TRBJ1-2; D call uncertain. The germline gives CDR1 LGHNA, CDR2 YSLEER. There are 14 residues in the CDR3. Trimming left V 0 bases short and J 6 bases short, with 11 bases between. CDR3 nucleotides: TGCGCCAGCAGCCAAGAACATGGAACCAATGGCTACACCTTC. This encodes CASSQEHGTNGYTF.

This chain uses TRBV4-1 with TRBJ1-2, with a weak D call TRBD1 (6 bases). The ends were cut back, 1 base at V and 4 bases at J, with 13 bases in the middle. Germline V gene data show CDR1 as MGHRA and CDR2 as YSYEKL. CDR3 length: 15 residues. This chain's CDR3 is CASSQVGGLFYGYTF. The CDR3 DNA sequence: TGCGCCAGCAGCCAAGTAGGGGGGTTGTTCTATGGCTACACCTTC.

This clone was seen only a few times. V gene TRBV6-1 combines with J gene TRBJ2-2; D possibly corresponds to TRBD2 (5 bases). V dropped 7 bases and J dropped 3 bases, with 15 bases sitting between them. Germline values: CDR1 MNHNS, CDR2 SASEGT. The length of the CDR3 is 15 residues. The CDR3 reads CASTPSGEYTGELFF. CDR3 nucleotides: TGTGCCAGCACCCCTTCCGGGGAGTACACCGGGGAGCTGTTTTTT.

This chain joins TRBV27 and TRBJ2-3; D is tentatively TRBD1 or TRBD2 (5 bases each). This CDR3 spans 14 amino acids. Looked up from germline, CDR1 is MNHEY and CDR2 is SMNVEV (reference sequence). Trimming took off 6 bases at V and 2 bases at J, with 12 bases between the two ends. This chain's CDR3 is CASSVRGFTDTQYF. CDR3 bases: TGTGCCAGCAGCGTTCGGGGCTTCACAGATACGCAGTATTTT.

The rearrangement links TRBV18 to TRBJ2-5, with D perhaps matching TRBD2 (5 bases). CDR3 length: 13 residues. Looked up from germline, CDR1 is KGHSH and CDR2 is LQKENI. V gave up 2 bases and J gave up 5 bases, with 9 bases separating them. This CDR3 is CASSPAREETQYF. The CDR3 DNA reads TGTGCCAGCTCACCAGCGAGGGAGGAGACCCAGTACTTC.

V and J are TRBV7-2 and TRBJ2-7; D is undetermined. Germline CDR1 SGHTA, CDR2 FQGNSA. The CDR3 extends over 13 amino acids. With 1 base removed from V and 4 bases from J, the gap between germline ends came to 8 bases. The CDR3 protein is CASSLVPGYEQYF. The DNA of the CDR3 is TGTGCCAGCAGCTTAGTGCCCGGGTACGAGCAGTACTTC.